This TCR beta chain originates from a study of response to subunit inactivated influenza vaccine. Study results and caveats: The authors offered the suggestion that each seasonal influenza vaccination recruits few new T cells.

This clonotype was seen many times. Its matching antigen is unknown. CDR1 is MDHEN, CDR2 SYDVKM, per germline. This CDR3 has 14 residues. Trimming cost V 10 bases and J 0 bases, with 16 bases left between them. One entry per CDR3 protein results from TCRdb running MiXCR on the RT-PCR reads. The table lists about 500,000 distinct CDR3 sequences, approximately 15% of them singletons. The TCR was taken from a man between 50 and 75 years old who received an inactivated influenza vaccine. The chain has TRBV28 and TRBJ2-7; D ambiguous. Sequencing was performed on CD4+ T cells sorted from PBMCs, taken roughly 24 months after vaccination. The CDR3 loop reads CATTTVGRSYEQYF. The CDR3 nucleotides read TGTGCCACAACGACGGTGGGCCGCTCCTACGAGCAGTACTTC.